Following are 26 T cell receptor beta chains from one sample sequenced in a study of cytomegalovirus exposure and HLA in healthy donors. The study ran its PCR with 60 Vbeta and 13 Jbeta primers. Only in-frame clones appear in the TCRdb table, and some are missing; sequencing was by immunoSEQ multiplex PCR. Among 200,000 to 250,000 clones listed, about 80% were seen once. Sequencing input: PBMCs. These receptors were taken from a man between 18 and 35 years old in good health and CMV-seronegative.

This rearrangement joins TRBV28 to TRBJ2-3; possible D gene TRBD2, 6 bases. The CDR3 is made up of 15 amino acids. Between the trimmed V and J ends, which lost 5 bases and 4 bases, there was a span of 16 bases. Germline values: CDR1 MDHEN, CDR2 SYDVKM. CDR3 amino acids: CASSLAIRRADTQYF. CDR3 nucleotides: TGTGCCAGCAGTCTAGCGATCAGGAGGGCAGATACGCAGTATTTT.

The chain carries TRBV14 and TRBJ2-7, with a possible D match to TRBD2 (6 bases). The V end was cut by 9 bases, the J end by 5 bases, with 14 bases between. Germline assignment: CDR1 SGHDN and CDR2 FVKESK. This CDR3 comprises 12 residues. The CDR3 sequence: CARSKAGNEQYF. The DNA for the CDR3 is TGTGCCAGAAGCAAGGCGGGGAACGAGCAGTACTTC.

The V and J genes are TRBV18 and TRBJ1-2; 7 bases are shared with TRBD1. This CDR3 contains 16 residues. CDR1 and CDR2 from the germline V gene are KGHSH and LQKENI. Trimming at V came to 5 bases and at J to 4 bases, leaving 13 bases not matched to a gene. CDR3 in amino acids: CASSETGTDKFYGYTF. CDR3 DNA sequence: TGTGCCAGCTCAGAAACTGGGACAGATAAATTCTATGGCTACACCTTC.

Worth noting for this clone: The sample contains more than one DNA sequence encoding this CDR3. CDR3 amino acids: CASRGQVNSPLHF. CDR3 DNA: TGTGCCAGCAGGGGACAGGTTAATTCACCCCTCCACTTT. The chain joins TRBV2 to TRBJ1-6, with 8 bases identical to TRBD1. Germline CDR1 and CDR2: SNHLY and FYNNEI. J gave up 6 bases and V 6 bases, and 1 base lay outside the gene matches. The CDR3 loop spans 13 amino acids.

The genes are TRBV29-1 and TRBJ1-2; D is possibly TRBD1 (5 bases). CDR1 SQVTM and CDR2 ANQGSEA come from the germline V gene. The CDR3 is 13 amino acids. Trimming took 3 bases from V and 2 from J, leaving 10 bases between them. The chain's CDR3 is CSVDPQGNYGYTF. The CDR3 bases are TGCAGCGTTGATCCGCAGGGAAACTATGGCTACACCTTC.

V and J are TRBV28 and TRBJ1-1, with D possibly TRBD1 on 6 matching bases. V was clipped by 0 bases and J by 7 bases, with 12 bases between them. The CDR3 totals 14 residues. Germline-derived CDR1 and CDR2 are MDHEN and SYDVKM. As DNA, the CDR3 is TGTGCCAGCAGTTTATGGTACAGGGAGAATGAAGCTTTCTTT. It translates to CASSLWYRENEAFF.

The rearrangement joins TRBV2 to TRBJ1-2, with TRBD1 matching over 7 bases. The V segment lost 7 bases and the J segment 2 bases; nucleotides outside the gene matches: 4. The CDR3 spans 13 residues. Germline V gene data show CDR1 as SNHLY and CDR2 as FYNNEI. This CDR3 reads CASNPDRNYGYTF. The CDR3, as DNA: TGTGCCAGCAACCCGGACAGGAACTATGGCTACACCTTC.

On this clone: Mismatch with germline at one junction end may stem from a read error. CDR3 DNA: TGTGCCGGCAGCCAAGATCTCACCGGGGAGCTGTTTTTT. This sequence encodes CAGSQDLTGELFF. The rearrangement joins TRBV4-2 to TRBJ2-2; D gene uncertain. CDR1 is LGHNA, CDR2 YNFKEQ, per germline. This CDR3 comprises 13 residues.

V gene TRBV5-4 combines with J gene TRBJ2-1, with D possibly matching TRBD1 (6 bases). This CDR3 has 16 amino acids. CDR1 and CDR2 (germline): SGHNT, YYREEE (reference sequence). The ends were cut back, 6 bases at V and 1 base at J, with 17 bases in the middle. CDR3 DNA: TGTGCCAGCATCCCCGCAGGGGCGCGGTCCTACAATGAGCAGTTCTTC. It encodes CASIPAGARSYNEQFF.

The chain joins TRBV10-1 to TRBJ2-7; TRBD2 aligns across 7 bases. This CDR3 is built from 15 residues. Trimming cost V 3 bases and J 4 bases; bases outside gene matches: 9. CDR1 WNHNN and CDR2 SYGVQD come from the germline V gene (reference sequence). The CDR3 is CASSERGLDFYEQYF. In DNA form, the CDR3 reads TGCGCCAGCAGTGAAAGAGGACTAGATTTTTACGAGCAGTACTTC.

The rearrangement joins TRBV28 to TRBJ2-5; 8 bases are a match to TRBD1. The germline V gene encodes CDR1 MDHEN and CDR2 SYDVKM. The CDR3 consists of 15 residues. The V gene end was trimmed by 3 bases and the J gene end by 4 bases; junction bases not matched to a gene: 7. CDR3 DNA sequence: TGTGCCAGCAGTTTGTCAGGGGGCACTAGAGAGACCCAGTACTTC. Protein product: CASSLSGGTRETQYF.

This chain connects TRBV5-1 to TRBJ2-5; 12 bases are shared with TRBD2. This CDR3 has 14 residues. Germline CDR1 is SGHRS and CDR2 is YFSETQ. Unmatched junction bases numbered 2, after V lost 3 bases and J lost 5 bases. As DNA, the CDR3 is TGCGCCAGCAGCTCTCTAGCGGGAGGGGAGACCCAGTACTTC. Translated: CASSSLAGGETQYF.

V and J are TRBV6-6 and TRBJ2-7; 9 nucleotides agree with TRBD2. The junction had 8 bases not matched to a gene; V was cut back by 4 bases and J by 7 bases. The CDR3 length is 14 residues. Germline lookup yields CDR1 MNHNY and CDR2 SVGAGI (reference sequence). The CDR3, as DNA: TGTGCCAGCAGTTCGTTAGGACTAGCGAATGAGCAGTACTTC. Protein product: CASSSLGLANEQYF.

The chain combines TRBV6-6 with TRBJ1-1; D remains unclear. CDR3 length equals 14 residues. Germline CDR1 and CDR2: MNHNY and SVGAGI (reference sequence). V lost 4 bases and J 0 bases, leaving 9 bases between the germline ends. As DNA, the CDR3 is TGTGCCAGCAGTTTGGCGGGGATGAACACTGAAGCTTTCTTT. As protein: CASSLAGMNTEAFF.

This clone came up a few times. CDR3: CASSLEGTGYSDTQYF. CDR3 DNA: TGCGCCAGCAGCTTGGAGGGGACAGGTTATTCTGATACGCAGTATTTT. The chain is built from TRBV5-1 and TRBJ2-3; 8 bases agree with TRBD1. The germline gives CDR1 SGHRS, CDR2 YFSETQ. V was clipped by 0 bases and J by 6 bases; unmatched bases: 9. The CDR3 contains 16 residues.

The table lists this clone with a count of one. V is TRBV10-3 and J is TRBJ2-7; TRBD2 aligns across 7 bases. V gave up 6 bases and J gave up 7 bases; unmatched junction bases: 12. The length of the CDR3 is 14 residues. Per germline, CDR1 ENHRY and CDR2 SYGVKD. The CDR3 DNA reads as TGTGCCATCAGGGATGAGGCGGGAGCAAGGGAGCAGTACTTC. Protein: CAIRDEAGAREQYF.

The chain joins TRBV11-2 to TRBJ2-3; 7 bases line up with TRBD1. The germline V gene encodes CDR1 SGHAT and CDR2 FQNNGV. The ends lost 5 bases at V and 8 bases at J; junction bases unmatched: 10. CDR3 size: 14 residues. Here the CDR3 reads CASSHYRGRGTQYF. The CDR3 DNA reads as TGTGCCAGCAGCCACTACAGGGGTAGGGGTACGCAGTATTTT.

The V and J genes are TRBV5-1 and TRBJ2-7; 8 bases are a match to TRBD2. The germline gives CDR1 SGHRS, CDR2 YFSETQ. The CDR3 sequence is 15 residues long. Trimming took 0 bases from V and 5 from J; bases not matched to a gene: 7. The CDR3 region has the DNA TGCGCCAGCAGCTTGGGGTCTCGGGAGGGCAACGAGCAGTACTTC. Protein sequence: CASSLGSREGNEQYF.

This chain connects TRBV5-1 to TRBJ2-6, with TRBD1 as a possible D gene (6 bases). The CDR3 loop spans 15 amino acids. The ends were cut back, 5 bases at V and 4 bases at J, with 13 bases in the middle. The germline CDR1 and CDR2 sequences are SGHRS and YFSETQ. The CDR3 DNA reads as TGCGCCAGCAGTTCGACAGGAACCGGGGCCAACGTCCTGACTTTC. It translates to CASSSTGTGANVLTF.

V is TRBV7-2 and J is TRBJ2-5; the match to TRBD2 covers 7 bases. The CDR3 is made up of 14 amino acids. Germline loops: CDR1 SGHTA, CDR2 FQGNSA. With 2 bases clipped from V and 7 bases from J, the junction kept 7 bases outside the gene matches. Written as DNA, the CDR3 is TGTGCCAGCAGCTTATGGAGCGGGGAGGGGACCCAGTACTTC. It is translated as CASSLWSGEGTQYF.

V gene TRBV2 combines with J gene TRBJ2-7, with 8 positions matching TRBD1. Germline-derived CDR1 and CDR2 are SNHLY and FYNNEI. J was trimmed by 6 bases and V by 6 bases; bases with no gene match: 4. This CDR3 has 12 amino acids. This CDR3 is CASRWTGSEQYF. The CDR3 DNA reads TGTGCCAGCAGGTGGACAGGGAGCGAGCAGTACTTC.

This chain joins TRBV5-1 and TRBJ1-3; tentatively, D is TRBD1 (6 bases). Germline V lookup: CDR1 SGHRS, CDR2 YFSETQ. V lost 4 bases to trimming and J lost 0 bases, with 8 bases between them. The CDR3 spans 14 residues. In DNA, the CDR3 is TGCGCCAGCAGCCAGACAGGCTCTGGAAACACCATATATTTT. The encoded protein is CASSQTGSGNTIYF.

The V call is TRBV2, the J call TRBJ1-1; D unresolved. The CDR3 is 13 amino acids. Germline loops: CDR1 SNHLY, CDR2 FYNNEI. The V end lost 4 bases, the J end lost 1 base, and 7 bases lay between the germline ends. The CDR3, as DNA: TGTGCCAGCAGTGTAACATCGAACACTGAAGCTTTCTTT. Its protein product is CASSVTSNTEAFF.

The V and J genes are TRBV2 and TRBJ1-5, with TRBD1 matching over 7 bases. Germline lookup yields CDR1 SNHLY and CDR2 FYNNEI. The CDR3 is made up of 13 amino acids. The trim removed 4 bases at V and 5 bases at J, leaving 2 bases unmatched. CDR3 nucleotide sequence: TGTGCCAGCAGTGGCCAGGGGGATCAGCCCCAGCATTTT. It translates to CASSGQGDQPQHF.

This clone is a singleton in its sample. The chain carries TRBV7-9 and TRBJ2-1; TRBD2 is a possible D gene (6 bases). Germline CDR1 reads SEHNR; CDR2 reads FQNEAQ (reference sequence). The CDR3 runs 16 residues. V was cut by 1 base and J by 2 bases, with 12 bases left in between. The CDR3: CASSLGSAGTYNEQFF. The CDR3 coding sequence is TGTGCCAGCAGCTTAGGCTCAGCGGGTACCTACAATGAGCAGTTCTTC.

This clone was seen just once. This rearrangement joins TRBV5-1 to TRBJ2-4; perhaps TRBD2 as D (6 bases). The length of the CDR3 is 15 residues. Trimming took off 1 base at V and 0 bases at J, with 8 bases between the two ends. Germline V gene data show CDR1 as SGHRS and CDR2 as YFSETQ. DNA for the CDR3: TGCGCCAGCAGCTTGCACGGGGGAGCCAAAAACATTCAGTACTTC. It yields the protein CASSLHGGAKNIQYF.